The sequence of this T cell receptor (beta chain) was determined in a study of beta chain features in type 1 diabetes. Overall study context: Cell yields, gender and age were similar in healthy donors and patients. Points from the study as a whole: TCRB CDR3s from Type 1 diabetes patients were moderately but significantly shorter in all four CD4+ subsets.

The CDR3 consists of 16 residues. The germline V and J ends were trimmed by 4 bases and 5 bases, with 19 bases remaining between them. The V gene's germline CDR1 is MNHNS and CDR2 SASEGT. About this clone itself: As yet, its antigen is unknown.

Of the isolated RNA, all was reverse transcribed, and so the sequenced material was expressed TCRB transcripts. Generated by immunoSEQ multiplex PCR, the TCRdb table keeps only in-frame clones and is missing some. The sample lists almost 350,000 clones; 7% to 9% were seen once. The sample consisted of central memory CD4+ T cells from blood. J is TRBJ2-3 and V is TRBV6-1; TRBD1 or TRBD2 may be the D gene (6 bases each). The sequence came from a woman younger than 30 in good health. CDR3 sequence reads: CASSARGQGLQDTQYF. The CDR3 region has the DNA TGTGCCAGCAGTGCCCGGGGGCAGGGTCTTCAAGATACGCAGTATTTT.